The 2 T cell receptor beta chains reported below all come from one sample, sequenced in a study of human T cells and chemical hapten exposure. This sample's time point: pre-sensitization, week 0. Treatment described: therapeutic diphenylcyclopropenone sensitization with weekly scalp DPC. TCRdb independently ran MiXCR on the RACE reads; one entry per CDR3 protein. The table includes 280,000 or so distinct CDR3 sequences, approximately 7.5% detected once. This sample comprised whole blood, obtained in connection with sensitization to the hapten diphenylcyclopropenone (DPC). These receptors were obtained from a man between 18 and 35 years old with alopecia areata. Some clones in this sample may be carry-over from other donors' samples.

This chain uses TRBV28 with TRBJ1-5; 12 nucleotides match TRBD1. CDR1 and CDR2 from the germline V gene are MDHEN and SYDVKM. The CDR3 length is 18 residues. The V segment lost 4 bases and the J segment 6 bases; nucleotides outside the gene matches: 13. The CDR3: CASSSNLRDRGPTQPQHF. The DNA for the CDR3 is TGTGCCAGCAGTTCGAACCTCCGGGACAGGGGGCCCACTCAGCCCCAGCATTTT.

This clonotype was detected only a few times. The chain links TRBV3-1 to TRBJ1-4; D call uncertain. The V gene's germline CDR1 is LGHDT and CDR2 YNNKEL (reference sequence). The CDR3 is 16 amino acids. V was shortened by 4 bases and J by 0 bases, with 12 bases between the two germline ends. CDR3 amino acids: CASSLGNPTTNEKLFF. CDR3 DNA: TGTGCCAGCAGCCTTGGGAATCCTACAACTAATGAAAAACTGTTTTTT. Filled out from reference TRBV3-1 and TRBJ1-4, the complete variable domain reads DTAVSQTPKYLVTQMGNDKSIKCEQNLGHDTMYWYKQDSKKFLKIMFSYNNKELIINETVPNRFSPKSPDKAHLNLHINSLELGDSAVYFCASSLGNPTTNEKLFFGSGTQLSVL.